The clone carrying this T cell receptor (beta chain) was detected only a few times. What it binds is unknown. Deletions cut 2 bases from V and 5 bases from J, with 15 bases between. CDR3 length equals 16 residues. From germline, CDR1 is SNHLY and CDR2 FYNNEI. Amplification of TCR beta CDR3 regions used RNA as the template. First-round RT-PCR targeting the TCR CDR3 was performed with the HTBI primer set. TCRdb re-analysed the multiplex PCR reads in MiXCR, keeping a single row per CDR3 protein. The data hold around 390,000 distinct CDR3 sequences, with more than 14% observed a single time. This specimen comes from a study of T cells in Graves' hyperthyroidism and ophthalmopathy. Study-level findings and limits: Peripheral blood also featured most of the thyroid clonotypes expanded above 0.001.

The V gene is TRBV2, the J gene TRBJ2-2; D possibly uses TRBD1 or TRBD2 (6 bases each). Specimen: blood. The source of this sequence is a woman in her 30s with Graves' ophthalmopathy. CDR3 sequence reads: CASSEWGALQTGELFF. The CDR3 DNA follows: TGTGCCAGCAGTGAATGGGGGGCCCTACAAACCGGGGAGCTGTTTTTT. The whole variable domain, filled in from reference TRBV2 and TRBJ2-2, reads EPEVTQTPSHQVTQMGQEVILRCVPISNHLYFYWYRQILGQKVEFLVSFYNNEISEKSEIFDDQFSVERPDGSNFTLKIRSTKLEDSAMYFCASSEWGALQTGELFFGEGSRLTVL.